This entry lists 16 T cell receptor beta chains sequenced from one sample in a study of shared clonotypes between healthy human individuals. Profiled with immunoSEQ multiplex PCR; TCRdb holds only in-frame clones, not every one. The sample consists of 2 million or so clones, 85% to 95% of them appearing once. Material for sequencing was naive CD4+ T cells sorted from blood. Documented subset: CD45RA+ positively selected. These receptors all stem from a man aged 18 to 29 in good health.

The V call is TRBV28, the J call TRBJ1-4, with D uncertain. This CDR3 region has 12 residues. Germline values: CDR1 MDHEN, CDR2 SYDVKM. Trimming stripped 9 bases from V and 7 bases from J, with 12 bases between. The CDR3 sequence: CASAPSGEKLFF. The CDR3 coding sequence is TGTGCCAGTGCCCCCAGTGGTGAAAAACTGTTTTTT. Filled out from reference TRBV28 and TRBJ1-4, the complete variable domain reads DVKVTQSSRYLVKRTGEKVFLECVQDMDHENMFWYRQDPGLGLRLIYFSYDVKMKEKGDIPEGYSVSREKKERFSLILESASTNQTSMYLCASAPSGEKLFFGSGTQLSVL.

The rearrangement links TRBV11-2 to TRBJ2-4; 11 bases agree with TRBD1. Looked up from germline, CDR1 is SGHAT and CDR2 is FQNNGV. J gave up 3 bases and V 4 bases, and 5 bases lay outside the gene matches. This CDR3 contains 16 residues. CDR3: CASSSRTGGIKNIQYF. The CDR3 nucleotides are TGTGCCAGCAGCTCCCGGACAGGGGGCATCAAAAACATTCAGTACTTC.

V usage is TRBV5-1 and J usage is TRBJ2-7, with D perhaps TRBD2 (5 bases). This CDR3 region has 14 residues. Trimming pared 0 bases from V and 3 bases from J, leaving 10 bases between. Germline loops: CDR1 SGHRS, CDR2 YFSETQ. As DNA, the CDR3 is TGCGCCAGCAGCTTGGGAGGGTCTTTCTACGAGCAGTACTTC. It yields the protein CASSLGGSFYEQYF. Full variable domain (missing parts from reference TRBV5-1 and TRBJ2-7): KAGVTQTPRYLIKTRGQQVTLSCSPISGHRSVSWYQQTPGQGLQFLFEYFSETQRNKGNFPGRFSGRQFSNSRSEMNVSTLELGDSALYLCASSLGGSFYEQYFGPGTRLTVT.

Here the CDR3 DNA reads TGTGCCACTTGGCCGCTACGGGACAGAGGCCTCGGTCAGCCCCAGCATTTT. As protein: CATWPLRDRGLGQPQHF. V usage is TRBV28 and J usage is TRBJ1-5; 7 bases match TRBD1. The germline V gene encodes CDR1 MDHEN and CDR2 SYDVKM. The CDR3 covers 17 residues. Trimming took 10 bases from V and 6 from J; bases not matched to a gene: 21.

The J gene is TRBJ2-3, the V gene TRBV5-8; 9 bases are a match to TRBD1. The CDR3 spans 15 residues. Trimming cost V 4 bases and J 3 bases; bases outside gene matches: 6. CDR1 SGHTS and CDR2 YDEGEE come from the germline V gene. Here the CDR3 reads CASSHRDRVTDTQYF. As DNA, the CDR3 is TGTGCCAGCAGCCACCGGGACAGGGTAACAGATACGCAGTATTTT. Drawing the rest from reference TRBV5-8 and TRBJ2-3, the complete variable domain is EAGVTQSPTHLIKTRGQQATLRCSPISGHTSVYWYQQALGLGLQFLLWYDEGEERNRGNFPPRFSGRQFPNYSSELNVNALELEDSALYLCASSHRDRVTDTQYFGPGTRLTVL.

The chain employs TRBV6-4 and TRBJ2-1; possible D gene TRBD2, 5 bases. Trimming removed 6 bases from V and 9 bases from J, with 18 bases in between. CDR3 length: 14 amino acids. Germline V lookup: CDR1 MRHNA, CDR2 SNTAGT. CDR3 bases: TGTGCCAGCAGGTTAGTGGGAGCCCCTCGTGAGCAGTTCTTC. This translates into CASRLVGAPREQFF.

This clone was found a few times. V is TRBV9 and J is TRBJ2-7; 7 positions match TRBD1. V was pared by 0 bases and J by 4 bases, with 10 bases of the junction left unmatched. The germline gives CDR1 SGDLS, CDR2 YYNGEE. The CDR3 covers 16 residues. In DNA, the CDR3 is TGTGCCAGCAGCGTAGGTGGGGCAGGGGGAAGGTACGAGCAGTACTTC. This translates into CASSVGGAGGRYEQYF.

The chain employs TRBV19 and TRBJ2-7; the D gene is possibly TRBD1 (6 bases). The V and J ends lost 2 bases and 6 bases respectively, with 14 bases between them. From germline, CDR1 is LNHDA and CDR2 SQIVND (reference sequence). The CDR3 sequence is 14 residues long. CDR3 coding DNA: TGTGCCAGTAGTATACAGGGGAACCGGGCCGAGCAGTACTTC. Amino acid sequence: CASSIQGNRAEQYF.

This chain joins TRBV7-9 and TRBJ2-7; no clear D gene. Germline V CDR1 and CDR2: SEHNR, FQNEAQ (reference sequence). The CDR3 totals 15 residues. Trimming removed 6 bases at V and 5 bases at J, with 20 bases between. CDR3 residues: CASSSTSFRPHEQYF. CDR3 in DNA: TGTGCCAGCAGTTCCACGTCTTTCCGTCCCCACGAGCAGTACTTC.

This clone was picked up one time. J is TRBJ1-1 and V is TRBV18, with D possibly TRBD1 on 5 matching bases. CDR1 is KGHSH, CDR2 LQKENI, per germline. The CDR3 contains 15 residues. Trimming shortened V by 3 bases and J by 1 base, and 12 bases separated the two germline ends. Here the CDR3 DNA reads TGTGCCAGCTCACCCGTTGGGGCACCGAACACTGAAGCTTTCTTT. It codes for CASSPVGAPNTEAFF. The variable domain in full, with the rest retrieved from reference TRBV18 and TRBJ1-1, is NAGVMQNPRHLVRRRGQEARLRCSPMKGHSHVYWYRQLPEEGLKFMVYLQKENIIDESGMPKERFSAEFPKEGPSILRIQQVVRGDSAAYFCASSPVGAPNTEAFFGQGTRLTVV.

This chain links TRBV28 with TRBJ2-7, with D perhaps matching TRBD2 (7 bases). Trimming left V 5 bases short and J 2 bases short, with 16 bases between. This CDR3 contains 15 residues. CDR1 and CDR2 from the germline V gene are MDHEN and SYDVKM. The CDR3 spells CASSPSGTQTYEQYF. The CDR3 nucleotides read TGTGCCAGCAGTCCCAGCGGGACACAGACCTACGAGCAGTACTTC.

The J gene is TRBJ2-2, the V gene TRBV30, with D maybe TRBD1 (6 bases). V lost 4 bases and J lost 9, with 27 bases in between. The V gene's germline CDR1 is GTSNPN and CDR2 SVGIG (reference sequence). The CDR3 has 17 amino acids. This CDR3 reads CAWMLYRDQGPHRELFF. The CDR3 DNA sequence: TGTGCCTGGATGCTGTACCGGGACCAGGGGCCGCACCGGGAGCTGTTTTTT.

The rearrangement links TRBV5-4 to TRBJ2-5; 9 bases fit TRBD1. The last part of the DNA fits TRBJ2-7 better; the J call may be wrong. Germline lookup yields CDR1 SGHNT and CDR2 YYREEE (reference sequence). The CDR3 sequence is 15 residues long. CDR3 DNA sequence: TGTGCCAGCAGCAGTATCGGGACAGGGTTCTACGAGCAGTACTTC. Translation: CASSSIGTGFYEQYF.

The gene calls are TRBV18 and TRBJ1-1, with no clear D. Germline CDR1 KGHSH, CDR2 LQKENI. The CDR3 runs to 15 residues. Trimming removed 3 bases from V and 1 base from J, with 12 bases in between. CDR3 sequence reads: CASSPVSGSNTEAFF. Written as DNA, the CDR3 is TGTGCCAGCTCACCCGTCTCCGGGTCGAACACTGAAGCTTTCTTT.

Turning to this clone: Germline and junction disagree at one end, which may indicate a read error. This chain links TRBV25-1 with TRBJ2-1; TRBD2 is a possible D gene (6 bases). Germline V gene sequence: CDR1 MGHDK, CDR2 SYGVNS. The CDR3 loop spans 13 amino acids. In nucleotides, the CDR3 is TGTGCCAGCAGTGGGCCGGGGGAGACTTCACAGGTCTTC. It translates to CASSGPGETSQVF.

The chain is built from TRBV4-2 and TRBJ2-5; D gene uncertain. Germline V gene data show CDR1 as LGHNA and CDR2 as YNFKEQ. V lost 1 base and J 3 bases, leaving 6 bases between the germline ends. The CDR3 runs to 13 residues. CDR3 DNA sequence: TGTGCCAGCAGCCAAGCAGTGGAAGAGACCCAGTACTTC. Its translation: CASSQAVEETQYF.